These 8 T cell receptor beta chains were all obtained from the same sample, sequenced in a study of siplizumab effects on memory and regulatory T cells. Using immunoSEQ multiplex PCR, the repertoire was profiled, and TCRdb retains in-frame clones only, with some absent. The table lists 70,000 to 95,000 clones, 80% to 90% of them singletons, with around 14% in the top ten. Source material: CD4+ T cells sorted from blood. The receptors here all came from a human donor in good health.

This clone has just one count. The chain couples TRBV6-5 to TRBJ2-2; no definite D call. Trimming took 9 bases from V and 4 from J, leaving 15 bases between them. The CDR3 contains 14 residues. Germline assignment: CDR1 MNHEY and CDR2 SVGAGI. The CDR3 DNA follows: TGTGCCAGTGGCAGGAGTCTTAGCACCGGGGAGCTGTTTTTT. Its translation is CASGRSLSTGELFF.

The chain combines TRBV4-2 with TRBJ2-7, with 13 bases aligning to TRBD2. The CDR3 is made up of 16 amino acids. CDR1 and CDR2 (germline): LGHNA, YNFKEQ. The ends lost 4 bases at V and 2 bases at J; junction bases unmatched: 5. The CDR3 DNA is TGTGCCAGCAGCCTAGGGACTAGCGGGACCACCTACGAGCAGTACTTC. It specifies CASSLGTSGTTYEQYF.

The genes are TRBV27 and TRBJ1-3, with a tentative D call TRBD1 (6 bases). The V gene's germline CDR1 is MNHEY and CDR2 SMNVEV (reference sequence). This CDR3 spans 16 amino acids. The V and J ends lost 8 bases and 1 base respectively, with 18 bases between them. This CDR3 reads CASGGGGLGSGNTIYF. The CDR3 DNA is TGTGCCAGCGGAGGAGGGGGGTTGGGTTCTGGAAACACCATATATTTT.

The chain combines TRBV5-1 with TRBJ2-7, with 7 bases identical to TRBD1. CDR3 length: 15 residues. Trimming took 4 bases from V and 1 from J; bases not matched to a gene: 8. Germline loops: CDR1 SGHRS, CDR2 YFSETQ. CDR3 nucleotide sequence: TGCGCCAGCAGCCCGGACGGGACAGCATCCTACGAGCAGTACTTC. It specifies CASSPDGTASYEQYF.

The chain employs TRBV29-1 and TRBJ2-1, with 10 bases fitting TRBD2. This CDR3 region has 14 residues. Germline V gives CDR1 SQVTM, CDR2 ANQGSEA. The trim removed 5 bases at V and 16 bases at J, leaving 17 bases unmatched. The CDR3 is CSVNVDSGRSPGFF. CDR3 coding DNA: TGCAGCGTTAACGTGGATAGCGGGAGGTCGCCGGGATTCTTC.

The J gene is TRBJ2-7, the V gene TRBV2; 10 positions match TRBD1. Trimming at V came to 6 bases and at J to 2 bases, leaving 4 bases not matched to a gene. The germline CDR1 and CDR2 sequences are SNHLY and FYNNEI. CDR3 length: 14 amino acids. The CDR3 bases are TGTGCCAGCAGGGGGGACAGGGGCCCCTACGAGCAGTACTTC. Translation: CASRGDRGPYEQYF.

CDR3 residues: CASKPGGRTYEQYF. The CDR3 DNA is TGTGCCAGTAAGCCGGGCGGGAGGACCTACGAGCAGTACTTC. The chain links TRBV19 to TRBJ2-7, with 8 bases matching TRBD2. Trimming took 7 bases from V and 2 from J; bases not matched to a gene: 7. Germline values: CDR1 LNHDA, CDR2 SQIVND (reference sequence). CDR3 size: 14 residues.

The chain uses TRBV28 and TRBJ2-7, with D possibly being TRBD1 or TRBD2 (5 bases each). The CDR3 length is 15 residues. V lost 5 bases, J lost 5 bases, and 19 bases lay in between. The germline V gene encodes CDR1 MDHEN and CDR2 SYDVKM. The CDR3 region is CASSPSGPKRHEQYF. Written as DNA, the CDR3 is TGTGCCAGCAGTCCCTCGGGGCCCAAGCGTCACGAGCAGTACTTC.